This T cell receptor (beta chain) was identified in a study of T cell responses to AZD1222 COVID-19 vaccine. Background on the study: Investigators merged groups given second doses at roughly 4 or roughly 12 weeks. Notes on the study in general: Females outnumbered males among donors, who were mostly white British; clonal diversity was possibly underestimated.

The CDR3 runs 14 residues. Germline V gene sequence: CDR1 LGHNA, CDR2 YSLEER. Trimming stripped 5 bases from V and 3 bases from J, with 13 bases between. The protocol was immunoSEQ multiplex PCR, while the TCRdb copy is restricted to in-frame clones and leaves out a portion. The table has 150,000 to 200,000 clones, approximately 93% seen once. This clone was counted once. Its antigen is still unknown. The V gene is TRBV4-3, the J gene TRBJ1-2; possible D gene TRBD1, 5 bases. The sample here was peripheral blood, taken on day 0 of AZD1222 vaccination. The TCR originated in an adult in good health. CDR3 region: CASSSQGSDYGYTF. In DNA form, the CDR3 reads TGCGCCAGCAGCTCTCAGGGATCTGACTATGGCTACACCTTC.